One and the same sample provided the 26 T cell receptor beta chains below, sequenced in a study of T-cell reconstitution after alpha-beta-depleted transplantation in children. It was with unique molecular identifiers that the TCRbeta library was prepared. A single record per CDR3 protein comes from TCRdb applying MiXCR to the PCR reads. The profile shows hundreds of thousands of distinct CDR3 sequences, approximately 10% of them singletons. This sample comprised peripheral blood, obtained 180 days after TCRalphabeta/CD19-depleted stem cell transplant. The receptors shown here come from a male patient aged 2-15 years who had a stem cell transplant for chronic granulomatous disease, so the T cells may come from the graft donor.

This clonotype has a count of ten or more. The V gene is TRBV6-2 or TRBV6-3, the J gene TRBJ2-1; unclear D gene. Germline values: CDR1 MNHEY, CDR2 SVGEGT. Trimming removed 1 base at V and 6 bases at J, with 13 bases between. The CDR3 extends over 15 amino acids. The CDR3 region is CASSYFFSRGNEQFF. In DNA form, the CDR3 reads TGTGCCAGCAGTTACTTTTTTAGTAGAGGCAATGAGCAGTTCTTC.

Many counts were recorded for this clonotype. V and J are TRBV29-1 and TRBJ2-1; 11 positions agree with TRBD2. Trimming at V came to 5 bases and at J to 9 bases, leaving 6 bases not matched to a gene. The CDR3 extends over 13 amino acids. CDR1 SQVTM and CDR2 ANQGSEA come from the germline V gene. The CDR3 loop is CSVLLAGVGEQFF. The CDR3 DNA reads TGCAGCGTTCTACTAGCGGGAGTCGGTGAGCAGTTCTTC.

The CDR3 here is CASNLGGTYNEQFF. Written as DNA, the CDR3 is TGTGCCAGCAACCTAGGGGGGACCTACAATGAGCAGTTCTTC. The chain combines TRBV2 with TRBJ2-1; D could derive from TRBD1 or TRBD2 (6 bases each). Germline V gene lookup returns CDR1 SNHLY and CDR2 FYNNEI. V gave up 7 bases and J gave up 2 bases, with 12 bases separating them. This CDR3 has 14 amino acids.

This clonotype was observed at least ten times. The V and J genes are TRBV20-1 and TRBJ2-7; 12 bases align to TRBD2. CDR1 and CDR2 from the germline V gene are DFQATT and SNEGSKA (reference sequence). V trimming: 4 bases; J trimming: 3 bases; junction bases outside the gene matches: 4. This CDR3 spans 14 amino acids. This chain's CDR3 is CSATLLAGGYEQYF. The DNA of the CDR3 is TGCAGTGCTACGTTACTAGCGGGGGGCTACGAGCAGTACTTC.

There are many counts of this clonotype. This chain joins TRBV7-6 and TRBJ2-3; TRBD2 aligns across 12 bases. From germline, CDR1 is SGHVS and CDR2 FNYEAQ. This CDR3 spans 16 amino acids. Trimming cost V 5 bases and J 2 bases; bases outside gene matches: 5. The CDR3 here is CASSPLAGGPTDTQYF. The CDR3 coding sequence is TGTGCCAGCAGCCCTCTAGCGGGGGGGCCCACAGATACGCAGTATTTT.

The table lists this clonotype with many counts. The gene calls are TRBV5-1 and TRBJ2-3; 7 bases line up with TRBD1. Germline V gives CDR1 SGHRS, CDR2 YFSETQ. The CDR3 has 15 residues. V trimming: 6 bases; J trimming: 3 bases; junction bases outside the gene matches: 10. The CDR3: CASTDRLGFTDTQYF. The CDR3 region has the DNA TGCGCCAGCACGGACAGGCTGGGGTTTACAGATACGCAGTATTTT.

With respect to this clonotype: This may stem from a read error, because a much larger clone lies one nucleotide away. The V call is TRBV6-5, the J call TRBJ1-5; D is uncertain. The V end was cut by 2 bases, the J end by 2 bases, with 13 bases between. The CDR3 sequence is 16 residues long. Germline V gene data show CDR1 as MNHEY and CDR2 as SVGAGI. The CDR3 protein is CASSYDQILGNQPQHF. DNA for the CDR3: TGTGCCAGCAGTTACGACCAGATATTGGGCAATCAGCCCCAGCATTTT.

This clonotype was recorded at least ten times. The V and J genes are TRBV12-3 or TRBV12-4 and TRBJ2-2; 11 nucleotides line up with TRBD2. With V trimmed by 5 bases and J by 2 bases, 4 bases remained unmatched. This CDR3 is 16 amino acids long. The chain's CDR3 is CASSRRLAGNTGELFF. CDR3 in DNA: TGTGCCAGCAGTCGTAGACTAGCGGGAAACACCGGGGAGCTGTTTTTT.

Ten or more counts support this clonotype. The CDR3 spells CASRRSGRSYEQYF. The CDR3 nucleotides read TGTGCCAGCAGACGCTCCGGACGGAGCTACGAGCAGTACTTC. The chain employs TRBV6-2 or TRBV6-3 and TRBJ2-7; D unclear. Per germline, CDR1 MNHEY and CDR2 SVGEGT. The CDR3 spans 14 residues. Trimming removed 6 bases from V and 3 bases from J, with 15 bases in between.

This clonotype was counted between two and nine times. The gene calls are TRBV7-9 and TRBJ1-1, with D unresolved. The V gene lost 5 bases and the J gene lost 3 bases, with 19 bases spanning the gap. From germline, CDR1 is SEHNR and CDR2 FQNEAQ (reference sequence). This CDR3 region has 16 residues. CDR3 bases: TGTGCCAGCAGCCCAGTTGCCCCGAAGTCGGACACTGAAGCTTTCTTT. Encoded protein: CASSPVAPKSDTEAFF. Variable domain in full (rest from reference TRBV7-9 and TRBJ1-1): DTGVSQNPRHKITKRGQNVTFRCDPISEHNRLYWYRQTLGQGPEFLTYFQNEAQLEKSRLLSDRFSAERPKGSFSTLEIQRTEQGDSAMYLCASSPVAPKSDTEAFFGQGTRLTVV.

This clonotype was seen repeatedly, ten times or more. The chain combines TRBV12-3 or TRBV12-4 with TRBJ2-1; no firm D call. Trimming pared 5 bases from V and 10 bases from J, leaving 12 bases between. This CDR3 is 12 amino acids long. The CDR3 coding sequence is TGTGCCAGCAGTACTAATGGGCGGGAGCAGTTCTTC. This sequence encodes CASSTNGREQFF.

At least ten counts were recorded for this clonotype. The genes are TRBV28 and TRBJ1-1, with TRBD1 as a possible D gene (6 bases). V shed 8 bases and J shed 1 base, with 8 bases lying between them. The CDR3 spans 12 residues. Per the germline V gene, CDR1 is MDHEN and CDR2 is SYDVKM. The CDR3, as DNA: TGTGCCAGCGGGGGACAGAACACTGAAGCTTTCTTT. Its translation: CASGGQNTEAFF.

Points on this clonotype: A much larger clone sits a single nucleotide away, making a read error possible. The CDR3 spells CVSSPAGGQQKAETQYF. CDR3 coding DNA: TGTGTCAGCTCACCGGCCGGGGGACAGCAAAAGGCAGAGACCCAGTACTTC. The rearrangement uses TRBV18 and TRBJ2-5, with TRBD1 as a possible D gene (7 bases). The CDR3 is 17 amino acids. Germline CDR1 and CDR2: KGHSH and LQKENI.

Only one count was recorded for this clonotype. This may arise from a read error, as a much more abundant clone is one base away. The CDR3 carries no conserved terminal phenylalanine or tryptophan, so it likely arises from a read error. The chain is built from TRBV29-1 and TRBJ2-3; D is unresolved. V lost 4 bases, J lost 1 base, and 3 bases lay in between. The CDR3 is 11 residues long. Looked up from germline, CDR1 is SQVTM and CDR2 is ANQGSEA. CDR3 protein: CSVGRTDTQYC. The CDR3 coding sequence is TGCAGCGTTGGGCGCACAGATACGCAGTATTGT.

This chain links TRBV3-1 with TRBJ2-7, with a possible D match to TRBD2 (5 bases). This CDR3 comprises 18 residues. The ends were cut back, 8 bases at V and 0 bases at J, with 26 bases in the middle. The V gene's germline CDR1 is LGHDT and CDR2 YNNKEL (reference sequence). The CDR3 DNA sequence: TGTGCCAGCTGTTTAGCGCGGTTGCGGGCAGGAAGCTCCTACGAGCAGTACTTC. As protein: CASCLARLRAGSSYEQYF.

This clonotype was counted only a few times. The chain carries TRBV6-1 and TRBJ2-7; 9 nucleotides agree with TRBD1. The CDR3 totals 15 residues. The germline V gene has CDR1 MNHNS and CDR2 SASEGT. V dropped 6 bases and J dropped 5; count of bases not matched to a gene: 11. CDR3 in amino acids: CASRPGQGLSDEQYF. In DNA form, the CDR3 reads TGTGCCAGCAGACCCGGACAGGGGCTATCGGACGAGCAGTACTTC.

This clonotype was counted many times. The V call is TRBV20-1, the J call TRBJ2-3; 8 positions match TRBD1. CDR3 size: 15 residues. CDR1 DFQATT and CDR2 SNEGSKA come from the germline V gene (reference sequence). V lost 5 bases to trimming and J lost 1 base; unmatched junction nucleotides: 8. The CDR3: CSARNRGFRTDTQYF. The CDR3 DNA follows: TGCAGTGCTCGAAACAGGGGGTTTCGCACAGATACGCAGTATTTT.

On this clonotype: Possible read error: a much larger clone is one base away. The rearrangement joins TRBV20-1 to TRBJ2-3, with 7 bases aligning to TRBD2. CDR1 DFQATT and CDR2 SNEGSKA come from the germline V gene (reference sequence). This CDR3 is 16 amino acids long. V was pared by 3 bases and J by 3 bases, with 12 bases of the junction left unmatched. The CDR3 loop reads CSARSRGSSRTDTQYF. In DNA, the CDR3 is TGCAGTGCTAGGTCGCGCGGGAGTTCGAGGACAGATACGCAGTATTTT.

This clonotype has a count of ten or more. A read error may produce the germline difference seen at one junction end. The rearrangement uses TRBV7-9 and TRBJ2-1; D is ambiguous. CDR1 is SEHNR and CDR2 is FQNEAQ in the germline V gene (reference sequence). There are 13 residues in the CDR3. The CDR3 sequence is CASSLVAYNEQFF. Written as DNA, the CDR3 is TGCGCCAGCAGCTTAGTGGCCTACAATGAGCAGTTCTTC.

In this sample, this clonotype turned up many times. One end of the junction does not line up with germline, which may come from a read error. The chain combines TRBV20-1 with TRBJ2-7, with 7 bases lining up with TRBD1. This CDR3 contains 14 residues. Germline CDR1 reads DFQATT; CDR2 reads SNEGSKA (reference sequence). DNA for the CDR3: TGCGGTGCTAAATCAGGGGGAAAGTCCTACGAGCAGTACTTC. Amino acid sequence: CGAKSGGKSYEQYF.

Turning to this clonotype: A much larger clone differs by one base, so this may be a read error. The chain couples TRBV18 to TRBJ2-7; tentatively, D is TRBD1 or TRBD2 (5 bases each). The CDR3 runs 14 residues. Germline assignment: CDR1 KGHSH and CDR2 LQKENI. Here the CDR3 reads CAISPGRVFYEQYF. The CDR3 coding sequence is TGTGCCATCTCACCGGGACGCGTCTTCTACGAGCAGTACTTC.

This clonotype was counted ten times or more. The CDR3 nucleotides are TGCAGTGCTAGATCGGGGTTTAAGGACGAGCAGTACTTC. It is translated as CSARSGFKDEQYF. The J gene is TRBJ2-7, the V gene TRBV20-1; maybe TRBD2 (5 bases). The germline gives CDR1 DFQATT, CDR2 SNEGSKA (reference sequence). The CDR3 loop spans 13 amino acids. Trimming took 2 bases from V and 5 from J, leaving 13 bases between them.

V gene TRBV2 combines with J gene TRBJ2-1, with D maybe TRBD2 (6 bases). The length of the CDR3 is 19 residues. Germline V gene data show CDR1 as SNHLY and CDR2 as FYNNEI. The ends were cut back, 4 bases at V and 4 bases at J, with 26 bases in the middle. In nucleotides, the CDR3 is TGTGCCAGCAGTGCGCGGGGTACCACCTCATACGAACCGTACAATGAGCAGTTCTTC. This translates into CASSARGTTSYEPYNEQFF.

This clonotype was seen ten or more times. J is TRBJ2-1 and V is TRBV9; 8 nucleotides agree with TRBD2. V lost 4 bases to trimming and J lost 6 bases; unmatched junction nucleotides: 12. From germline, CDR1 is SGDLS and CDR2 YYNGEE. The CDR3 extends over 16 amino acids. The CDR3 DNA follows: TGTGCCAGCAGCTTCAGGTGGGACGCGGGGGGCAATGAGCAGTTCTTC. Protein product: CASSFRWDAGGNEQFF.

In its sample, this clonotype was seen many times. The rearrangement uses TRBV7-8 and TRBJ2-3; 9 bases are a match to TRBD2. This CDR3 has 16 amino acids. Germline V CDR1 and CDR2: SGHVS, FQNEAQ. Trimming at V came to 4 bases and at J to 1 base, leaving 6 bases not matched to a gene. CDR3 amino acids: CASSSTSGSGTDTQYF. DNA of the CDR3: TGTGCCAGCAGCTCCACTAGCGGGTCCGGCACAGATACGCAGTATTTT.

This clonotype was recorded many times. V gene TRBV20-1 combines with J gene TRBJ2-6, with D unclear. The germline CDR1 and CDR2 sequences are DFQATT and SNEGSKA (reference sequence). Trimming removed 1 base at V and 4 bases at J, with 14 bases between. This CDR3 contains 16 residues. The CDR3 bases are TGCAGTGCTAGAGGCCAGACACAGTCAGGGGCCAACGTCCTGACTTTC. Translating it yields CSARGQTQSGANVLTF.